Below, one T cell receptor beta chain is given with its context. Its antigen is unknown. CDR1 SNHLY and CDR2 FYNNEI come from the germline V gene. The CDR3 totals 14 residues. V lost 1 base, J lost 1 base, and 7 bases lay in between. TCRdb keeps only in-frame clones here, not all; method: immunoSEQ multiplex PCR. Of roughly 93,000 clones listed, about 92% are singletons. The data were obtained in a study of OX40 agonist ivuxolimab in advanced cancers. Study-level background: Patients got intravenous ivuxolimab at 0.01 to 10 mg/kg every 2 weeks.

Overall study findings and caveats: Partial responders at 0.1-3.0 mg/kg had among the lowest clonal expansion. Expanded peripheral T-cell antigen specificity went undetermined.

This receptor was taken from an adult with an advanced solid tumor such as melanoma, head and neck, liver or kidney cancer. The chain combines TRBV2 with TRBJ1-1, with unresolved D. Source: CD4+ or CD8+ T cells sorted from blood, taken in a trial of the OX40 agonist ivuxolimab. As DNA, the CDR3 is TGTGCCAGCAGTGAAGTTCGAGGGAACACTGAAGCTTTCTTT. Its protein product is CASSEVRGNTEAFF. Full variable domain (rest looked up from reference TRBV2 and TRBJ1-1): EPEVTQTPSHQVTQMGQEVILRCVPISNHLYFYWYRQILGQKVEFLVSFYNNEISEKSEIFDDQFSVERPDGSNFTLKIRSTKLEDSAMYFCASSEVRGNTEAFFGQGTRLTVV.